The 16 T cell receptor beta chains below come from one sample, sequenced in a study of shared clonotypes between healthy human individuals. Terminally differentiated effector memory CD45RA+ cells were excluded from the naive CD8 cells, which were CD45RO-negative and positively selected for CCR7. Method: immunoSEQ multiplex PCR; TCRdb's copy keeps in-frame clones and lacks some. Here the sample spans about 2.2 million clones, under 95% being singletons. The source material was naive CD8+ T cells from PBMCs. Source of these receptors: a man aged 18 to 35 in good health. Some clones in this sample may be carry-over from other donors' samples.

The J gene is TRBJ2-7, the V gene TRBV21-1. TRBV21-1 is classified as a pseudogene. The CDR3 sequence is 13 residues long. The CDR3, as DNA: TGTGCCAGCAGCAAAGTCGAGGGGTACGAGCAGTACTTC. Protein: CASSKVEGYEQYF.

This clone was seen only once. A junction boundary mismatches the germline segment, possibly from a read error. The chain couples TRBV7-6 to TRBJ2-2, with D possibly matching TRBD2 (6 bases). The CDR3 is 15 residues long. Germline V gene data show CDR1 as SGHVS and CDR2 as FNYEAQ. Here the CDR3 reads CASGRGSGNAGELFF. The CDR3 DNA reads as TGTGCCAGTGGGCGGGGTTCGGGGAACGCCGGGGAGCTGTTTTTT.

The rearrangement joins TRBV5-1 to TRBJ2-7; 10 positions agree with TRBD2. The CDR3 covers 14 residues. CDR1 and CDR2 from the germline V gene are SGHRS and YFSETQ. The J segment lost 2 bases and the V segment lost 4 bases, leaving 3 bases of the junction unmatched. The CDR3, as DNA: TGCGCCAGCAGCCGGACTAGCGGAACCTACGAGCAGTACTTC. This sequence encodes CASSRTSGTYEQYF.

This sequence joins TRBV6-6 and TRBJ2-7; no definite D call. Trimming removed 0 bases at V and 2 bases at J, with 11 bases between. This CDR3 contains 15 residues. The germline V gene encodes CDR1 MNHNY and CDR2 SVGAGI (reference sequence). The CDR3 protein is CASSYSGPQPYEQYF. The CDR3, as DNA: TGTGCCAGCAGTTACTCAGGCCCGCAGCCCTACGAGCAGTACTTC.

The chain has TRBV29-1 and TRBJ1-2; no clear D. Trimming removed 1 base from V and 0 bases from J, with 15 bases in between. The CDR3 has 16 amino acids. The germline CDR1 and CDR2 sequences are SQVTM and ANQGSEA. The CDR3 DNA follows: TGCAGCGTTGAAGTCTTCGAGGATAGAGCTAACTATGGCTACACCTTC. Residues: CSVEVFEDRANYGYTF.

The rearrangement joins TRBV7-3 to TRBJ2-7; the D gene is possibly TRBD1 (7 bases). Germline V gene lookup returns CDR1 SGHTA and CDR2 FQGTGA. V lost 1 base and J lost 4, with 14 bases in between. The CDR3 runs 15 residues. For the CDR3, the DNA is TGTGCCAGCAGCTTAAGTGGAGGGACAGCGTACGAGCAGTACTTC. Translating it yields CASSLSGGTAYEQYF.

This clone is a singleton in its sample. This sample also contains other DNA sequences that code for the same CDR3. The chain combines TRBV28 with TRBJ1-3; D is unresolved. CDR3 length equals 11 residues. Germline CDR1 is MDHEN and CDR2 is SYDVKM. V was shortened by 3 bases and J by 4 bases, with 1 base between the two germline ends. For the CDR3, the DNA is TGTGCCAGCAGTTTCGGAAACACCATATATTTT. Translation gives CASSFGNTIYF.

Notes on this clone: Within the sample, other DNA sequences also encode this same CDR3. The rearrangement uses TRBV9 and TRBJ2-1, with D hard to call. This CDR3 spans 16 amino acids. Germline V gene sequence: CDR1 SGDLS, CDR2 YYNGEE. V gave up 0 bases and J gave up 1 base, with 11 bases separating them. The CDR3 nucleotides are TGTGCCAGCAGCGTAGAGGCTAGTGGGTCCTACAATGAGCAGTTCTTC. Translating gives CASSVEASGSYNEQFF.

As DNA, the CDR3 is TGTGCCACCAGCCAACGCCCCAAGGAGACAGGCAACACCGGGGAGCTGTTTTTT. Translated, it gives CATSQRPKETGNTGELFF. The rearrangement links TRBV15 to TRBJ2-2; possibly TRBD1 for D (6 bases). Trimming took 5 bases from V and 2 from J, leaving 21 bases between them. The CDR3 is 18 amino acids. Germline V gene lookup returns CDR1 LNHNV and CDR2 YYDKDF (reference sequence).

The rearrangement links TRBV28 to TRBJ2-1; 8 positions match TRBD2. Per the germline V gene, CDR1 is MDHEN and CDR2 is SYDVKM. Trimming at V came to 3 bases and at J to 7 bases, leaving 8 bases not matched to a gene. The CDR3 covers 15 residues. Here the CDR3 DNA reads TGTGCCAGCAGTTTTGGGAGCGGGAGTTTGAATGAGCAGTTCTTC. This translates into CASSFGSGSLNEQFF. Filled out from reference TRBV28 and TRBJ2-1, the complete variable domain reads DVKVTQSSRYLVKRTGEKVFLECVQDMDHENMFWYRQDPGLGLRLIYFSYDVKMKEKGDIPEGYSVSREKKERFSLILESASTNQTSMYLCASSFGSGSLNEQFFGPGTRLTVL.

This chain uses TRBV5-4 with TRBJ1-2; no firm D call. Germline CDR1 reads SGHNT; CDR2 reads YYREEE (reference sequence). The ends were cut back, 1 base at V and 4 bases at J, with 8 bases in the middle. CDR3 size: 13 residues. The CDR3 nucleotides are TGTGCCAGCAGCTTGATGAGCCGCTATGGCTACACCTTC. As protein: CASSLMSRYGYTF.

This clone has a handful of counts. This rearrangement joins TRBV19 to TRBJ1-2; D is unresolved. There are 14 residues in the CDR3. Germline CDR1 is LNHDA and CDR2 is SQIVND (reference sequence). Trimming shortened V by 6 bases and J by 3 bases, and 14 bases separated the two germline ends. This CDR3 is CASSLHSEHYGYTF. DNA for the CDR3: TGTGCCAGTAGCCTACACAGCGAACACTATGGCTACACCTTC.

The chain uses TRBV30 and TRBJ1-1; a possible D gene is TRBD1 (5 bases). V lost 2 bases to trimming and J lost 5 bases, with 15 bases between them. The germline gives CDR1 GTSNPN, CDR2 SVGIG (reference sequence). The length of the CDR3 is 14 residues. CDR3 sequence (DNA): TGTGCCTGGAGTACCCAGGGAGGGTGGACTGAAGCTTTCTTT. This encodes CAWSTQGGWTEAFF.

The chain couples TRBV10-3 to TRBJ2-7; TRBD2 matches 8 bases. The CDR3 consists of 15 residues. Unmatched junction bases numbered 16, after V lost 11 bases and J lost 4 bases. Germline assignment: CDR1 ENHRY and CDR2 SYGVKD. The CDR3 DNA reads TGTGCCGCATCCCCGGGGGGGGGCGGGGGTTACGAGCAGTACTTC. Translated: CAASPGGGGGYEQYF.

This sequence joins TRBV6-9 and TRBJ1-4, with 10 bases that match TRBD1. Unmatched junction bases numbered 13, after V lost 3 bases and J lost 3 bases. The germline CDR1 and CDR2 sequences are MNHGY and SVAAGI. This CDR3 contains 19 residues. The CDR3 protein is CASSYTGQGNRYSNEKLFF. DNA of the CDR3: TGTGCCAGCAGTTACACGGGACAGGGGAATCGCTATTCTAATGAAAAACTGTTTTTT.

The chain employs TRBV27 and TRBJ2-3; 11 bases agree with TRBD2. V trimming: 5 bases; J trimming: 7 bases; junction bases outside the gene matches: 8. Germline V gene data show CDR1 as MNHEY and CDR2 as SMNVEV (reference sequence). CDR3 size: 15 residues. Here the CDR3 reads CASSVFSGRAHTQYF. CDR3 nucleotides: TGTGCCAGCAGTGTATTTAGCGGGAGGGCCCATACGCAGTATTTT.